This TCR beta chain comes out of a study of regulatory T cells in long-lasting Graves disease. Study results and caveats: Newly diagnosed disease favored TRBV20-1 and TRBJ2-1 over persistent disease.

Notes on this clonotype: What it binds is unknown. This may be a read error, as it is one base from a much larger clone.

Arm-PCR of CDR3 regions with iRepertoire HTBI primers generated TCR beta libraries. Each CDR3 protein gets one entry after TCRdb re-called the multiplex PCR reads with MiXCR. This repertoire shows 400,000 to 500,000 distinct CDR3 sequences, 14% found once; its top ten account for around a sixth. CDR1 DFQATT and CDR2 SNEGSKA come from the germline V gene (reference sequence). This CDR3 has 15 residues. As for time point: newly diagnosed GD, antithyroid drugs for less than 3 months. The TCR library was prepared using RNA isolated from PBMCs. This same sample was also part of a study on T cells in Graves' hyperthyroidism and ophthalmopathy. That report adds: Those patients with uncontrolled infection, other autoimmune disease, pregnancy or lactation were excluded. Diagnoses used clinical symptoms, serum thyroxine and TRAb, thyroid ultrasound and orbital computed tomography. The blood repertoire included most of the expanded thyroid clonotypes above 0.001.

Sequenced here: peripheral blood mononuclear cells (PBMCs), sampled at new diagnosis, from a patient treated with antithyroid drugs. The source is a woman in her 50s with Graves disease. This chain connects TRBV20-1 to TRBJ2-1, with D maybe TRBD1 (5 bases). This chain's CDR3 is CGARDQGRVDNEQFF. The CDR3 bases are TGCGGTGCTAGAGATCAGGGAAGGGTGGACAATGAGCAGTTCTTC.